The 22 T cell receptor beta chains listed next were all sequenced from one sample in a study of blood T cell repertoires in COVID-19. This table comes from immunoSEQ multiplex PCR, and its TCRdb copy is limited to in-frame clones, with some not included. The table includes about 120,000 clones, 85% to 90% detected once. The sequenced sample consisted of peripheral blood. The receptors derive from a woman in her sixties with COVID-19, enrolled during active disease.

This clone was picked up a small number of times. The chain combines TRBV29-1 with TRBJ1-1; 10 nucleotides align to TRBD1. V lost 1 base and J lost 5; bases outside the gene matches: 7. Germline lookup yields CDR1 SQVTM and CDR2 ANQGSEA. The CDR3 consists of 15 residues. CDR3 bases: TGCAGCGTTGAAGGGACAGGGGGTAGTGGGACTGAAGCTTTCTTT. The encoded protein is CSVEGTGGSGTEAFF.

V and J are TRBV14 and TRBJ2-3; possible D gene TRBD1, 6 bases. CDR3 length: 15 residues. V was trimmed by 5 bases and J by 3 bases, leaving 15 bases between them. Germline V gene lookup returns CDR1 SGHDN and CDR2 FVKESK. The CDR3 nucleotides are TGTGCCAGCAGCGGTACAGGGTTTAGGACAGATACGCAGTATTTT. It codes for CASSGTGFRTDTQYF.

The rearrangement links TRBV6-5 to TRBJ2-2, with TRBD1 matching 9 bases. After removal of 8 bases from V and 8 bases from J, the junction contained 9 bases not matched to a gene. Germline loops: CDR1 MNHEY, CDR2 SVGAGI. The CDR3 loop spans 14 amino acids. The DNA of the CDR3 is TGTGCCAGCCGCCGGGACAGGGTAGGAGGGGAGCTGTTTTTT. This sequence encodes CASRRDRVGGELFF.

The chain has TRBV27 and TRBJ1-1, with a weak D call TRBD1 (6 bases). The CDR3 runs to 14 residues. V shed 5 bases and J shed 1 base, with 11 bases lying between them. The germline V gene has CDR1 MNHEY and CDR2 SMNVEV (reference sequence). The CDR3 spells CASSPAQGNTEAFF. CDR3 coding DNA: TGTGCCAGCAGTCCTGCACAGGGGAACACTGAAGCTTTCTTT.

J is TRBJ1-5 and V is TRBV9, with 9 nucleotides matching TRBD1. This CDR3 is built from 15 residues. Germline V CDR1 and CDR2: SGDLS, YYNGEE. With V trimmed by 3 bases and J by 2 bases, 3 bases remained unmatched. CDR3 in DNA: TGTGCCAGCAGCGCCCGGGACAGGGGCAATCAGCCCCAGCATTTT. Residues: CASSARDRGNQPQHF.

The CDR3 nucleotides are TGCGCCAGCAGCCAAGTAGCGGGGATTGGGACTGAAGCTTTCTTT. Its translation is CASSQVAGIGTEAFF. J is TRBJ1-1 and V is TRBV4-1; D unclear. CDR3 size: 15 residues. Trimming stripped 1 base from V and 5 bases from J, with 14 bases between. The germline V gene encodes CDR1 MGHRA and CDR2 YSYEKL.

This clone was counted a single time. The J gene is TRBJ1-1, the V gene TRBV19; TRBD1 matches at 7 bases. This CDR3 is built from 17 residues. Per germline, CDR1 LNHDA and CDR2 SQIVND (reference sequence). Trimming at V came to 1 base and at J to 0 bases, leaving 8 bases not matched to a gene. The CDR3 coding sequence is TGTGCCAGTAGTATAGCGGGGGACAGCTACATGAACACTGAAGCTTTCTTT. Protein: CASSIAGDSYMNTEAFF.

This clone was observed many times. This rearrangement joins TRBV4-3 to TRBJ2-7; 7 positions agree with TRBD1. Germline CDR1 LGHNA, CDR2 YSLEER. The ends lost 0 bases at V and 3 bases at J; junction bases unmatched: 8. The CDR3 runs to 16 residues. The CDR3 loop is CASSQDLTGLLYEQYF. DNA for the CDR3: TGCGCCAGCAGCCAAGATCTGACAGGGCTTCTCTACGAGCAGTACTTC.

V gene TRBV24-1 combines with J gene TRBJ2-3, with a possible D match to TRBD1 (5 bases). CDR1 KGHDR and CDR2 SFDVKD come from the germline V gene. V lost 4 bases and J lost 4, with 11 bases in between. CDR3 length equals 14 residues. The CDR3 loop is CATSETGRADTQYF. The CDR3 DNA follows: TGTGCCACCAGTGAAACAGGACGGGCAGATACGCAGTATTTT.

The CDR3: CASSLSLSGYTF. In nucleotides, the CDR3 is TGTGCCAGCAGCCTCAGTCTTTCTGGCTACACCTTC. The genes are TRBV7-9 and TRBJ1-2; D gene unclear. V was pared by 5 bases and J by 7 bases, with 11 bases between. The V gene's germline CDR1 is SEHNR and CDR2 FQNEAQ (reference sequence). The CDR3 covers 12 residues.

The genes are TRBV5-6 and TRBJ1-3, with TRBD1 matching over 8 bases. This CDR3 spans 16 amino acids. CDR1 is SGHDT and CDR2 is YYEEEE in the germline V gene. V lost 0 bases, J lost 3 bases, and 5 bases stayed unmatched. This CDR3 is CASSLGQGTYGNTIYF. The CDR3 DNA follows: TGTGCCAGCAGCTTGGGACAGGGGACGTATGGAAACACCATATATTTT.

The V call is TRBV29-1, the J call TRBJ1-2, with 7 bases aligning to TRBD1. CDR1 is SQVTM, CDR2 ANQGSEA, per germline. This CDR3 spans 14 amino acids. J lost 5 bases, V lost 6 bases, and 12 bases had no gene match. Written as DNA, the CDR3 is TGCAGCGTCGTGTCCCGGGACAGACGTTATGGCTACACCTTC. Translation: CSVVSRDRRYGYTF.

The chain recombines TRBV7-2 with TRBJ2-5; 8 bases are shared with TRBD1. Trimming at V came to 4 bases and at J to 7 bases, leaving 11 bases not matched to a gene. The CDR3 loop spans 15 amino acids. Germline-derived CDR1 and CDR2 are SGHTA and FQGNSA. The CDR3 loop is CASSWRGQGQGTQYF. CDR3 coding DNA: TGTGCCAGCAGCTGGAGAGGACAGGGCCAGGGGACCCAGTACTTC.

V is TRBV7-9 and J is TRBJ1-1; 9 bases are a match to TRBD1. V trimming: 5 bases; J trimming: 0 bases; junction bases outside the gene matches: 16. Germline V gene data show CDR1 as SEHNR and CDR2 as FQNEAQ (reference sequence). The CDR3 runs to 19 residues. The CDR3 region has the DNA TGTGCCAGCAGCCACAACAGGGGGCCGTCTATCTACATGAACACTGAAGCTTTCTTT. It is translated as CASSHNRGPSIYMNTEAFF.

J is TRBJ2-7 and V is TRBV11-2; 7 nucleotides match TRBD1. The CDR3 contains 14 residues. V lost 6 bases to trimming and J lost 0 bases; unmatched junction nucleotides: 5. Germline lookup yields CDR1 SGHAT and CDR2 FQNNGV. CDR3 amino acids: CASSQDRSSYEQYF. In nucleotides, the CDR3 is TGTGCCAGCAGTCAGGACAGGTCCTCCTACGAGCAGTACTTC. Complete variable domain (other parts from reference TRBV11-2 and TRBJ2-7): EAGVAQSPRYKIIEKRQSVAFWCNPISGHATLYWYQQILGQGPKLLIQFQNNGVVDDSQLPKDRFSAERLKGVDSTLKIQPAKLEDSAVYLCASSQDRSSYEQYFGPGTRLTVT.

This rearrangement joins TRBV18 to TRBJ1-5; the D is unclear. In germline, CDR1 is KGHSH, CDR2 LQKENI. V lost 2 bases and J lost 5, with 10 bases in between. The CDR3 length is 14 residues. The CDR3 DNA reads TGTGCCAGCTCACCAAGAAGAGGAGATCAGCCCCAGCATTTT. As protein: CASSPRRGDQPQHF.

This clone has a single count. V is TRBV4-3 and J is TRBJ1-4, with 9 bases aligning to TRBD1. CDR1 and CDR2 (germline): LGHNA, YSLEER. There are 15 residues in the CDR3. The J segment lost 8 bases and the V segment lost 1 base, leaving 5 bases of the junction unmatched. The CDR3 nucleotides are TGCGCCAGCAGCCAAGGGGGACAGGGCAGGGAAAAACTGTTTTTT. It yields the protein CASSQGGQGREKLFF.

The chain recombines TRBV15 with TRBJ1-6; possibly TRBD1 for D (5 bases). The CDR3 is 15 residues long. From germline, CDR1 is LNHNV and CDR2 YYDKDF (reference sequence). V lost 1 base and J lost 9, with 13 bases in between. Here the CDR3 reads CATSRVAGGTSPLHF. DNA for the CDR3: TGTGCCACCAGCAGAGTGGCGGGCGGGACTTCACCCCTCCACTTT.

V is TRBV7-9 and J is TRBJ1-4; the match to TRBD1 covers 8 bases. Germline CDR1 and CDR2: SEHNR and FQNEAQ (reference sequence). V was clipped by 5 bases and J by 2 bases; unmatched bases: 4. The CDR3 runs to 15 residues. CDR3 amino acids: CASSRQGRTNEKLFF. CDR3 DNA sequence: TGTGCCAGCAGCAGACAGGGGAGGACTAATGAAAAACTGTTTTTT.

V gene TRBV30 combines with J gene TRBJ2-5, with 9 bases identical to TRBD2. This CDR3 spans 13 amino acids. Germline CDR1 reads GTSNPN; CDR2 reads SVGIG (reference sequence). V gave up 2 bases and J gave up 7 bases; unmatched junction bases: 5. The CDR3 sequence: CAWSLRGGGTQYF. CDR3 sequence (DNA): TGTGCCTGGAGTTTGCGGGGGGGCGGGACCCAGTACTTC.

V and J are TRBV5-4 and TRBJ1-6; D remains ambiguous. Deletions cut 4 bases from V and 7 bases from J, with 15 bases between. The CDR3 contains 15 residues. Germline V CDR1 and CDR2: SGHNT, YYREEE (reference sequence). CDR3 amino acids: CASSQYSTENSPLHF. In nucleotides, the CDR3 is TGTGCCAGCAGCCAATATTCGACTGAGAATTCACCCCTCCACTTT.

The chain combines TRBV5-6 with TRBJ1-2; the D is unclear. V was cut by 7 bases and J by 4 bases, with 17 bases left in between. This CDR3 has 14 residues. Germline CDR1 is SGHDT and CDR2 is YYEEEE. The CDR3 DNA reads TGTGCCAGCGTCAGGCGGCGGGGAATCTATGGCTACACCTTC. This sequence encodes CASVRRRGIYGYTF.